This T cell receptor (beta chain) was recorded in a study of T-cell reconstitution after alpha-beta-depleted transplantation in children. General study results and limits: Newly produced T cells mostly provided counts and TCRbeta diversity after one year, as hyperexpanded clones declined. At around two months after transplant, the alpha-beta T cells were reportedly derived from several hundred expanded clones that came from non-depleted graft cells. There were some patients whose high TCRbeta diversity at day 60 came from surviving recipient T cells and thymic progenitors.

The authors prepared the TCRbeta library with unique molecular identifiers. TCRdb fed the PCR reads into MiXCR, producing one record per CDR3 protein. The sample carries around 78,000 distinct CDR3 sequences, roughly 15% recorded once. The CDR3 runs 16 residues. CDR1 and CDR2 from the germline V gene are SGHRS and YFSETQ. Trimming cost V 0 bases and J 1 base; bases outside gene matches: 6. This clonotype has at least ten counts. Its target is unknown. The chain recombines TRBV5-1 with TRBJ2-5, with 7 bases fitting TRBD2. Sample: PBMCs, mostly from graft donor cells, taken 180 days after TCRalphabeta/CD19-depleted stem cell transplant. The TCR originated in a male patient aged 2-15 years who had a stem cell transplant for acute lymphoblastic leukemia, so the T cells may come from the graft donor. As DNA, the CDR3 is TGCGCCAGCAGCTTGGACCTAGCGGCGGCCCAAGAGACCCAGTACTTC. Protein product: CASSLDLAAAQETQYF.